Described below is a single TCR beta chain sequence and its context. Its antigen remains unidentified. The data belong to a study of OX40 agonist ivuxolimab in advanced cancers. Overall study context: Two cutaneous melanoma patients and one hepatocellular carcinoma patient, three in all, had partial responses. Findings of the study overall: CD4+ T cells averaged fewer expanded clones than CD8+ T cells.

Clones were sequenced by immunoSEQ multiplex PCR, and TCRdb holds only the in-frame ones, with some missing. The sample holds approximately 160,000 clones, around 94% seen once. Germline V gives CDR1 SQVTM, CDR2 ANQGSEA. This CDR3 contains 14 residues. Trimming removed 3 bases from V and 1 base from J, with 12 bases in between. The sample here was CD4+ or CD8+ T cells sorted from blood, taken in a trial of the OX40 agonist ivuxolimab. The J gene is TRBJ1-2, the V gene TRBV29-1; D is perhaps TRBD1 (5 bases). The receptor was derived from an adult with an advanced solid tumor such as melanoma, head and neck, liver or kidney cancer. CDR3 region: CSVEMQGVNYGYTF. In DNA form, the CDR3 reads TGCAGCGTTGAGATGCAGGGAGTTAACTATGGCTACACCTTC.